The TCR beta chain under discussion was sequenced for a study of CD8+CD57+ T cells in acquired aplastic anemia. The wider study: DNA recovered from sorted CD4+ and CD8+ cells had a mean of about 3 ug. The study obtained about 10.8 million reads on average for CD4+ cells from healthy donors.

Trimming cost V 1 base and J 3 bases, with 9 bases left between them. The CDR3 is 14 residues long. This clonotype was counted ten times or more. The antigen is not known. CDR3 and TCR beta VDJ profiling relied on genomic DNA as the template. TCRdb ran MiXCR on the reads and lists one entry per CDR3 protein. The table includes about 190,000 distinct CDR3 sequences, less than 65% detected once. Study conclusions and caveats: Patients had around 28 CD8+ CDR3 sequences in common with controls (the shared set). The study found no significant CD8+ Simpson's diversity difference between patients and controls.

This receptor was taken from a human donor in good health, serving as a control. The sample comprised sorted CD4+, CD8+, or CD8+CD57+ T cells (not recorded which) from PBMCs. V and J are TRBV12-3 or TRBV12-4 and TRBJ1-2; the D is unclear. In DNA form, the CDR3 reads TGTGCCAGCAGTTTAGGTCCGGGGTACTATGGCTACACCTTC. The encoded protein is CASSLGPGYYGYTF.